One sample yielded the 22 T cell receptor beta chains listed below, sequenced in a study of cytomegalovirus exposure and HLA in healthy donors. TCRdb's table, derived via immunoSEQ multiplex PCR, lists solely in-frame clones and lacks some. The repertoire holds 200,000 to 250,000 clones, roughly 90% seen once, with around 12% in the top ten. The specimen sequenced was PBMCs. The source of these receptors is a man aged 18-30 years in good health and CMV-seropositive.

The chain joins TRBV29-1 to TRBJ1-1; D not certain. This CDR3 is built from 12 residues. Germline assignment: CDR1 SQVTM and CDR2 ANQGSEA. The V gene lost 8 bases and the J gene lost 5 bases, with 15 bases spanning the gap. The chain's CDR3 is CSPYGPGTEAFF. In DNA, the CDR3 is TGCAGCCCATACGGACCGGGAACTGAAGCTTTCTTT. Using reference TRBV29-1 and TRBJ1-1 for the parts outside the CDR3, the full variable domain is SAVISQKPSRDICQRGTSLTIQCQVDSQVTMMFWYRQQPGQSLTLIATANQGSEATYESGFVIDKFPISRPNLTFSTLTVSNMSPEDSSIYLCSPYGPGTEAFFGQGTRLTVV.

This clone was recorded at least ten times. The rearrangement uses TRBV20-1 and TRBJ1-2, with a weak D call TRBD1 (6 bases). The germline V and J ends were trimmed by 3 bases and 8 bases, with 10 bases remaining between them. CDR3 size: 11 residues. CDR1 and CDR2 (germline): DFQATT, SNEGSKA (reference sequence). Here the CDR3 reads CSASRGEGYTF. CDR3 nucleotides: TGCAGTGCTAGTAGGGGGGAAGGCTACACCTTC.

V is TRBV6-1 and J is TRBJ2-1; 7 positions match TRBD1. CDR3 length: 14 amino acids. From germline, CDR1 is MNHNS and CDR2 SASEGT. The trim removed 9 bases at V and 5 bases at J, leaving 10 bases unmatched. The CDR3 loop is CASITDRVNNEQFF. In nucleotides, the CDR3 is TGTGCCAGTATTACTGACAGGGTAAACAATGAGCAGTTCTTC.

With regard to this clone: Other DNA sequences in this specimen translate into the identical CDR3. J is TRBJ2-7 and V is TRBV5-1, with 7 bases lining up with TRBD1. Unmatched junction bases numbered 2, after V lost 4 bases and J lost 4 bases. Germline lookup yields CDR1 SGHRS and CDR2 YFSETQ. The CDR3 runs to 12 residues. Here the CDR3 DNA reads TGCGCCAGCAGCCTACAGGGGTACGAGCAGTACTTC. Its protein is CASSLQGYEQYF.

This clone was counted a few times. This chain connects TRBV9 to TRBJ1-3; D is ambiguous. The CDR3 runs to 14 residues. With 0 bases removed from V and 4 bases from J, the gap between germline ends came to 8 bases. CDR1 and CDR2 from the germline V gene are SGDLS and YYNGEE. CDR3 residues: CASSVATGGNTIYF. In DNA, the CDR3 is TGTGCCAGCAGCGTAGCCACGGGAGGAAACACCATATATTTT.

The chain links TRBV13 to TRBJ2-7; possible D gene TRBD2, 5 bases. V lost 4 bases, J lost 4 bases, and 14 bases lay in between. This CDR3 spans 14 amino acids. CDR1 PRHDT and CDR2 FYEKMQ come from the germline V gene (reference sequence). The chain's CDR3 is CASSSTPLEYEQYF. In DNA form, the CDR3 reads TGTGCCAGCAGCTCAACCCCACTAGAGTACGAGCAGTACTTC.

This chain uses TRBV2 with TRBJ2-7; 7 bases are shared with TRBD2. V dropped 8 bases and J dropped 4; count of bases not matched to a gene: 8. The CDR3 is made up of 13 amino acids. The germline V gene has CDR1 SNHLY and CDR2 FYNNEI. The CDR3: CASGEGVLYEQYF. In DNA form, the CDR3 reads TGTGCCAGCGGGGAGGGCGTGCTGTACGAGCAGTACTTC.

V usage is TRBV4-1 and J usage is TRBJ1-2, with D possibly TRBD1 on 5 matching bases. Germline-derived CDR1 and CDR2 are MGHRA and YSYEKL. V lost 1 base and J 7 bases, leaving 13 bases between the germline ends. There are 14 residues in the CDR3. The CDR3 coding sequence is TGCGCCAGCAGCCAAGGATACAGGTCCCCTGGCTACACCTTC. Translating gives CASSQGYRSPGYTF.

The chain carries TRBV7-6 and TRBJ2-5; perhaps D is TRBD1 or TRBD2 (5 bases each). V was pared by 3 bases and J by 4 bases, with 18 bases between. The CDR3 consists of 16 residues. The germline gives CDR1 SGHVS, CDR2 FNYEAQ. The DNA for the CDR3 is TGTGCCAGCAGCTTTGGCGTCGGACTCCAGGGAGAGACCCAGTACTTC. It codes for CASSFGVGLQGETQYF.

This clone has only one observation. This chain connects TRBV19 to TRBJ1-1; unclear D gene. Trimming pared 7 bases from V and 1 base from J, leaving 10 bases between. The CDR3 loop spans 13 amino acids. Germline V lookup: CDR1 LNHDA, CDR2 SQIVND (reference sequence). The CDR3 region has the DNA TGTGCCAGTAATCCAGCGAGGAACACTGAAGCTTTCTTT. This sequence encodes CASNPARNTEAFF.

The chain joins TRBV30 to TRBJ2-7; 9 bases are shared with TRBD1. The CDR3 extends over 13 amino acids. The germline V gene encodes CDR1 GTSNPN and CDR2 SVGIG (reference sequence). V lost 4 bases, J lost 0 bases, and 1 base stayed unmatched. As DNA, the CDR3 is TGTGCCTGGACGGGACAGGGCTCCTACGAGCAGTACTTC. Translated: CAWTGQGSYEQYF.

This chain's CDR3 is CASSFTGGRTYNEQFF. CDR3 sequence (DNA): TGCGCCAGCAGCTTTACAGGGGGCAGAACCTACAATGAGCAGTTCTTC. V gene TRBV5-1 combines with J gene TRBJ2-1; 9 nucleotides align to TRBD1. The CDR3 loop spans 16 amino acids. Unmatched junction bases numbered 5, after V lost 2 bases and J lost 2 bases. Looked up from germline, CDR1 is SGHRS and CDR2 is YFSETQ.

The chain joins TRBV6-6 to TRBJ2-5; 9 bases match TRBD1. V was clipped by 6 bases and J by 5 bases; unmatched bases: 7. Germline lookup yields CDR1 MNHNY and CDR2 SVGAGI (reference sequence). This CDR3 region has 14 residues. DNA for the CDR3: TGTGCCAGCAGGTCCGGGACAGGGCAGGAGACCCAGTACTTC. Amino acid sequence: CASRSGTGQETQYF.

The genes are TRBV5-6 and TRBJ2-2; the match to TRBD2 covers 9 bases. CDR3 length: 15 residues. With 7 bases clipped from V and 5 bases from J, the junction kept 9 bases outside the gene matches. Germline CDR1 and CDR2: SGHDT and YYEEEE. The CDR3: CASGRAGGGTGELFF. The CDR3 DNA reads as TGTGCCAGCGGCCGAGCGGGAGGAGGTACCGGGGAGCTGTTTTTT.

The rearrangement links TRBV5-6 to TRBJ2-1; no clear D gene. The V and J ends lost 0 bases and 5 bases respectively, with 15 bases between them. This CDR3 has 16 residues. Germline assignment: CDR1 SGHDT and CDR2 YYEEEE. CDR3 nucleotides: TGTGCCAGCAGCTTGGCCCTCGACGGAACTGACAATGAGCAGTTCTTC. This sequence encodes CASSLALDGTDNEQFF.

The count of this clone is one. The rearrangement joins TRBV2 to TRBJ2-7, with D perhaps matching TRBD1 (5 bases). This CDR3 is built from 15 residues. Trimming took off 6 bases at V and 0 bases at J, with 15 bases between the two ends. In germline, CDR1 is SNHLY, CDR2 FYNNEI. The CDR3 DNA sequence: TGTGCCAGCAGGACGGACACCTATAGCTCCTACGAGCAGTACTTC. Protein product: CASRTDTYSSYEQYF.

The sample holds one count of this clone. This rearrangement joins TRBV6-6 to TRBJ1-2; possibly TRBD1 for D (5 bases). This CDR3 region has 14 residues. V lost 4 bases and J 0 bases, leaving 9 bases between the germline ends. Per the germline V gene, CDR1 is MNHNY and CDR2 is SVGAGI (reference sequence). The CDR3 DNA follows: TGTGCCAGCAGTTTGGGGCCAGCTAACTATGGCTACACCTTC. Translation gives CASSLGPANYGYTF.

CDR3 in amino acids: CSARTRTREFF. CDR3 sequence (DNA): TGCAGTGCTCGAACCCGGACACGTGAGTTCTTC. The rearrangement joins TRBV20-1 to TRBJ2-1, with D perhaps TRBD1 (5 bases). CDR1 and CDR2 from the germline V gene are DFQATT and SNEGSKA (reference sequence). V shed 5 bases and J shed 14 bases, with 16 bases lying between them. The CDR3 is 11 amino acids.

The J gene is TRBJ2-7, the V gene TRBV6-6; D remains ambiguous. In germline, CDR1 is MNHNY, CDR2 SVGAGI (reference sequence). Trimming shortened V by 8 bases and J by 3 bases, and 11 bases separated the two germline ends. This CDR3 region has 12 residues. CDR3 DNA sequence: TGTGCCAGCCAAAGGCAGGACTACGAGCAGTACTTC. Translation gives CASQRQDYEQYF.

The chain combines TRBV4-3 with TRBJ2-2; 8 positions match TRBD1. The CDR3 is made up of 15 amino acids. Trimming removed 3 bases from V and 5 bases from J; junction bases left unmatched: 5. Germline V gives CDR1 LGHNA, CDR2 YSLEER. This CDR3 reads CASSQDRVETGELFF. In nucleotides, the CDR3 is TGCGCCAGCAGCCAGGACAGGGTTGAAACCGGGGAGCTGTTTTTT.

The genes are TRBV27 and TRBJ2-7; TRBD2 matches at 7 bases. V was clipped by 4 bases and J by 4 bases; unmatched bases: 7. Germline CDR1 is MNHEY and CDR2 is SMNVEV (reference sequence). CDR3 size: 14 residues. Written as DNA, the CDR3 is TGTGCCAGCAGTTCTAGCGGAGCCCCGTACGAGCAGTACTTC. Its translation: CASSSSGAPYEQYF.

This clone is a singleton in its sample. CDR3 residues: CASSEFMDRAYNEQFF. DNA of the CDR3: TGTGCCAGCAGCGAATTCATGGACAGGGCCTACAATGAGCAGTTCTTC. J is TRBJ2-1 and V is TRBV9, with 8 nucleotides matching TRBD1. CDR3 length: 16 amino acids. V trimming: 3 bases; J trimming: 2 bases; junction bases outside the gene matches: 7. Germline CDR1 reads SGDLS; CDR2 reads YYNGEE.